Shown below are 22 T cell receptor beta chains from a single sample sequenced in a study of OX40 agonist ivuxolimab in advanced cancers. Profiling relied on immunoSEQ multiplex PCR, and the TCRdb table lists in-frame clones only, not all of them. Among 85,000 to 120,000 clones, about nine tenths were seen once, and the ten largest hold approximately 0.48%. Sequences were derived from CD4+ or CD8+ T cells sorted from blood, sampled in a trial of the OX40 agonist ivuxolimab. These receptors were collected from an adult with an advanced solid tumor such as melanoma, head and neck, liver or kidney cancer.

For this clone: This same CDR3 is encoded by further DNA sequences in the sample. The chain carries TRBV9 and TRBJ1-1; tentatively, D is TRBD1 (5 bases). In germline, CDR1 is SGDLS, CDR2 YYNGEE. V was shortened by 2 bases and J by 6 bases, with 11 bases between the two germline ends. The CDR3 is made up of 13 amino acids. The CDR3 nucleotides are TGTGCCAGCAGCGTGGGACCTCTCTCTGAAGCTTTCTTT. It codes for CASSVGPLSEAFF.

The table lists this clone with a count of one. The chain has TRBV9 and TRBJ2-2; 9 bases line up with TRBD2. CDR3 length: 14 amino acids. Germline trimming cut 3 bases from V and 3 bases from J; bases unmatched to any gene: 0. The germline gives CDR1 SGDLS, CDR2 YYNGEE. This chain's CDR3 is CASSGGGDTGELFF. DNA for the CDR3: TGTGCCAGCAGCGGCGGGGGGGACACCGGGGAGCTGTTTTTT. Filled out from reference TRBV9 and TRBJ2-2, the complete variable domain reads DSGVTQTPKHLITATGQRVTLRCSPRSGDLSVYWYQQSLDQGLQFLIQYYNGEERAKGNILERFSAQQFPDLHSELNLSSLELGDSALYFCASSGGGDTGELFFGEGSRLTVL.

This chain links TRBV9 with TRBJ2-1, with unresolved D. Trimming removed 0 bases from V and 8 bases from J, with 3 bases in between. The length of the CDR3 is 11 residues. Germline lookup yields CDR1 SGDLS and CDR2 YYNGEE. CDR3 sequence: CASSVGHEQFF. In nucleotides, the CDR3 is TGTGCCAGCAGCGTAGGGCATGAGCAGTTCTTC.

The J gene is TRBJ2-5, the V gene TRBV5-1; TRBD2 matches at 10 bases. The CDR3 has 16 residues. Trimming at V came to 0 bases and at J to 1 base, leaving 3 bases not matched to a gene. Germline V gene lookup returns CDR1 SGHRS and CDR2 YFSETQ. The CDR3 loop is CASSLAPSGGQETQYF. The CDR3 DNA follows: TGCGCCAGCAGCTTGGCTCCTAGCGGGGGCCAAGAGACCCAGTACTTC.

V gene TRBV6-1 combines with J gene TRBJ2-7; 9 bases map to TRBD1. Trimming removed 11 bases from V and 7 bases from J; junction bases left unmatched: 15. There are 14 residues in the CDR3. Germline-derived CDR1 and CDR2 are MNHNS and SASEGT. The CDR3 sequence is CAVHRRDRAAEQYF. Written as DNA, the CDR3 is TGTGCCGTACACAGACGGGACAGGGCGGCAGAGCAGTACTTC.

CDR3 amino acids: CASGQDTNEKLFF. The CDR3 DNA reads as TGTGCCAGCGGACAGGACACTAATGAAAAACTGTTTTTT. The chain uses TRBV5-4 and TRBJ1-4; 7 bases are shared with TRBD1. Germline V lookup: CDR1 SGHNT, CDR2 YYREEE (reference sequence). CDR3 size: 13 residues. V trimming: 7 bases; J trimming: 2 bases; junction bases outside the gene matches: 2.

The V and J genes are TRBV7-2 and TRBJ1-5; TRBD1 matches at 9 bases. The germline V gene has CDR1 SGHTA and CDR2 FQGNSA. The trim removed 5 bases at V and 4 bases at J, leaving 6 bases unmatched. CDR3 length equals 15 residues. Written as DNA, the CDR3 is TGTGCCAGCAGCCCACAACAGGGGGCTAATCAGCCCCAGCATTTT. Its translation is CASSPQQGANQPQHF.

The chain is built from TRBV6-1 and TRBJ2-5; TRBD1 matches at 7 bases. With V trimmed by 9 bases and J by 2 bases, 9 bases remained unmatched. CDR1 and CDR2 (germline): MNHNS, SASEGT. The length of the CDR3 is 14 residues. As DNA, the CDR3 is TGTGCCAGTGCCGGGACAGTCACACAAGAGACCCAGTACTTC. Its translation: CASAGTVTQETQYF.

Here the CDR3 reads CASSPRQGPYEQYF. CDR3 nucleotides: TGTGCCAGCTCACCACGCCAGGGGCCCTACGAGCAGTACTTC. V usage is TRBV18 and J usage is TRBJ2-7; TRBD1 is a possible D gene (6 bases). Germline V CDR1 and CDR2: KGHSH, LQKENI. The CDR3 sequence is 14 residues long. Trimming cost V 1 base and J 2 bases, with 9 bases left between them.

This clone was found once. This chain uses TRBV6-5 with TRBJ1-3; D is undetermined. V gave up 0 bases and J gave up 0 bases, with 6 bases separating them. This CDR3 has 15 residues. The germline CDR1 and CDR2 sequences are MNHEY and SVGAGI. CDR3 sequence: CASSYSGSSGNTIYF. CDR3 DNA: TGTGCCAGCAGTTACTCGGGGTCCTCTGGAAACACCATATATTTT.

The chain couples TRBV5-1 to TRBJ1-2; weak D call: TRBD1 (5 bases). Germline V CDR1 and CDR2: SGHRS, YFSETQ. Between the trimmed V and J ends, which lost 4 bases and 4 bases, there was a span of 8 bases. This CDR3 is 12 amino acids long. The CDR3, as DNA: TGCGCCAGCAGCGAGGACACCTATGGCTACACCTTC. It encodes CASSEDTYGYTF.

J is TRBJ1-1 and V is TRBV7-2, with D possibly matching TRBD1 (5 bases). V lost 5 bases and J lost 1, with 14 bases in between. The germline gives CDR1 SGHTA, CDR2 FQGNSA. This CDR3 comprises 15 residues. The CDR3 here is CASSVGTMKNTEAFF. CDR3 DNA sequence: TGTGCCAGCAGCGTCGGGACGATGAAGAACACTGAAGCTTTCTTT.

The V call is TRBV25-1, the J call TRBJ2-7, with 7 nucleotides matching TRBD1. Per germline, CDR1 MGHDK and CDR2 SYGVNS. V shed 3 bases and J 3 bases; nucleotides not matched to a gene: 8. This CDR3 region has 15 residues. CDR3 DNA: TGTGCCAGCAGTGATGTGACAGGGTTCATCTACGAGCAGTACTTC. Residues: CASSDVTGFIYEQYF.

The chain uses TRBV29-1 and TRBJ1-6, with TRBD1 as a possible D gene (6 bases). This CDR3 spans 13 amino acids. Germline values: CDR1 SQVTM, CDR2 ANQGSEA. The V and J ends lost 3 bases and 7 bases respectively, with 10 bases between them. The CDR3 bases are TGCAGCGTTGAGAACAGGGCGAATTCACCCCTCCACTTT. Encoded protein: CSVENRANSPLHF.

V gene TRBV28 combines with J gene TRBJ2-7; D gene ambiguous. This CDR3 is built from 11 residues. The V end lost 6 bases, the J end lost 2 bases, and 5 bases lay between the germline ends. Per germline, CDR1 MDHEN and CDR2 SYDVKM. The CDR3 protein is CASSRTYEQYF. The CDR3 DNA is TGTGCCAGCAGCAGAACCTACGAGCAGTACTTC.

The chain joins TRBV28 to TRBJ1-4; no firm D call. Germline CDR1 is MDHEN and CDR2 is SYDVKM. The CDR3 has 13 amino acids. Trimming removed 8 bases from V and 3 bases from J, with 10 bases in between. CDR3 coding DNA: TGTGCCAGCGCTTCGGGGTCTAATGAAAAACTGTTTTTT. Its translation is CASASGSNEKLFF.

The chain is built from TRBV19 and TRBJ2-7; 7 bases are shared with TRBD2. V was clipped by 7 bases and J by 10 bases; unmatched bases: 13. Germline V CDR1 and CDR2: LNHDA, SQIVND (reference sequence). The CDR3 consists of 13 residues. CDR3 loop: CASTGRGDYKQYF. The CDR3 nucleotides read TGTGCCAGTACCGGGAGAGGGGACTACAAACAGTACTTC.

The V gene is TRBV5-6, the J gene TRBJ2-5, with 7 positions matching TRBD1. The DNA end lines up better with TRBJ2-7; the J call may be wrong. The CDR3 is made up of 15 amino acids. Germline CDR1 and CDR2: SGHDT and YYEEEE. The CDR3 nucleotides are TGTGCCAGCAGCTTGCCAGGCACAGGGGCCTACGAGCAGTACTTC. It is translated as CASSLPGTGAYEQYF.

The chain has TRBV5-1 and TRBJ2-3; no clear D. The V gene lost 8 bases and the J gene lost 2 bases, with 21 bases spanning the gap. From germline, CDR1 is SGHRS and CDR2 YFSETQ. There are 16 residues in the CDR3. The CDR3 loop is CASSLGASISTDTQYF. For the CDR3, the DNA is TGCGCCAGTTCCCTGGGCGCCTCCATTTCCACAGATACGCAGTATTTT.

This chain connects TRBV7-9 to TRBJ2-2; TRBD1 might be the D (6 bases). The CDR3 contains 15 residues. Germline CDR1 reads SEHNR; CDR2 reads FQNEAQ (reference sequence). V was shortened by 5 bases and J by 3 bases, with 13 bases between the two germline ends. The CDR3 region is CASSAPGTYTGELFF. The CDR3 nucleotides are TGTGCCAGCAGCGCACCCGGGACATACACCGGGGAGCTGTTTTTT.

The gene calls are TRBV19 and TRBJ1-5; 8 bases align to TRBD1. Germline V gene data show CDR1 as LNHDA and CDR2 as SQIVND (reference sequence). This CDR3 comprises 13 residues. V was pared by 9 bases and J by 3 bases, with 4 bases of the junction left unmatched. This CDR3 reads CASGTGVNQPQHF. DNA of the CDR3: TGTGCCAGCGGGACAGGCGTCAATCAGCCCCAGCATTTT.

V usage is TRBV6-5 and J usage is TRBJ1-1, with TRBD1 matching 7 bases. The CDR3 has 15 residues. With V trimmed by 5 bases and J by 1 base, 7 bases remained unmatched. Germline assignment: CDR1 MNHEY and CDR2 SVGAGI. The CDR3 nucleotides read TGTGCCAGCAGTACCCGACAGGGAGGGAACACTGAAGCTTTCTTT. Encoded protein: CASSTRQGGNTEAFF.